Below are 18 T cell receptor beta chains sequenced from a single sample in a study of blood T cell repertoires in COVID-19. Repertoires were generated with immunoSEQ multiplex PCR, while TCRdb's copy carries only in-frame clones and drops some. The table records hundreds of thousands of clones, more than 80% of them present only once. Sequencing was carried out using peripheral blood. The receptors shown here come from a woman older than 75 with COVID-19, enrolled during active disease.

The chain is built from TRBV3-1 (or the pseudogene TRBV3-2) and TRBJ1-2; D is uncertain. This CDR3 is built from 13 residues. The germline CDR1 and CDR2 sequences are LGHDT and YNNKEL (reference sequence). Trimming pared 6 bases from V and 8 bases from J, leaving 16 bases between. The DNA for the CDR3 is TGTGCCAGCAGGGTCGGAGGGTTGGGAGGCTACACCTTC. Protein: CASRVGGLGGYTF.

This clone was detected a few times. The chain joins TRBV20-1 to TRBJ2-7; no definite D call. The CDR3 consists of 10 residues. CDR1 is DFQATT, CDR2 SNEGSKA, per germline (reference sequence). Trimming shortened V by 5 bases and J by 6 bases, and 8 bases separated the two germline ends. In DNA, the CDR3 is TGCAGTGCTGAATACAGCGAGCAGTACTTC. It translates to CSAEYSEQYF.

CDR3 sequence (DNA): TGTGCCAGCAGCTTCACAGGGATTAATAATTCACCCCTCCACTTT. Its protein is CASSFTGINNSPLHF. The V and J genes are TRBV11-2 and TRBJ1-6; a weak D match, TRBD1 (6 bases). Looked up from germline, CDR1 is SGHAT and CDR2 is FQNNGV. V lost 3 bases, J lost 5 bases, and 11 bases lay in between. This CDR3 is 15 amino acids long.

J is TRBJ2-1 and V is TRBV11-2; D unresolved. Germline V CDR1 and CDR2: SGHAT, FQNNGV. The CDR3 has 14 residues. The ends were cut back, 2 bases at V and 6 bases at J, with 11 bases in the middle. The CDR3 region is CASSLFVVSNEQFF. CDR3 DNA sequence: TGTGCCAGCAGCTTATTTGTGGTTAGCAATGAGCAGTTCTTC.

This rearrangement joins TRBV3-1 (or the pseudogene TRBV3-2) to TRBJ1-1, with TRBD1 as a possible D gene (6 bases). This CDR3 contains 14 residues. V lost 4 bases to trimming and J lost 3 bases, with 12 bases between them. Germline CDR1 reads LGHDT; CDR2 reads YNNKEL (reference sequence). The CDR3 DNA is TGTGCCAGCAGCCGAGAGGGGGACTACACTGAAGCTTTCTTT. It encodes CASSREGDYTEAFF.

The chain recombines TRBV1 with TRBJ1-2; TRBD1, the table's D call, was not compared with the DNA. TRBV1 counts as a pseudogene. The length of the CDR3 is 14 residues. The CDR3 DNA reads TGCACCAGCAGACCCATCAAGGGGCCCTATGGCTACACCTTC. It translates to CTSRPIKGPYGYTF.

The V call is TRBV21-1, the J call TRBJ1-5; the table gives TRBD1 as D, unverified against the DNA. TRBV21-1 is annotated as a pseudogene. CDR3 length equals 18 residues. The CDR3 loop is CASRKWAWSQTSNQPQHF. CDR3 DNA sequence: TGTGCCAGCAGAAAATGGGCCTGGTCACAGACTAGCAATCAGCCCCAGCATTTT.

This rearrangement joins TRBV30 to TRBJ1-6; TRBD1 might be the D (5 bases). V lost 2 bases, J lost 10 bases, and 15 bases lay in between. CDR1 and CDR2 (germline): GTSNPN, SVGIG (reference sequence). The CDR3 length is 14 residues. CDR3 in DNA: TGTGCCTGGAGTAATGGACACCAACCCTCACCCCTCCACTTT. Translation: CAWSNGHQPSPLHF.

J is TRBJ1-2 and V is TRBV30; TRBD1 agrees at 9 bases. Germline loops: CDR1 GTSNPN, CDR2 SVGIG (reference sequence). After removal of 3 bases from V and 6 bases from J, the junction contained 17 bases not matched to a gene. This CDR3 comprises 17 residues. The CDR3 here is CAWSAFRDRAGWNGYTF. The CDR3 DNA is TGTGCCTGGAGCGCCTTCCGGGACAGGGCCGGTTGGAATGGCTACACCTTC.

This clone has a handful of counts. The chain recombines TRBV4-1 with TRBJ2-7, with TRBD1 identical over 11 bases. The V segment lost 2 bases and the J segment 3 bases; nucleotides outside the gene matches: 3. This CDR3 is built from 15 residues. Germline V CDR1 and CDR2: MGHRA, YSYEKL. The CDR3 bases are TGCGCCAGCAGCCAAACGGGGACAGGGGGCTACGAGCAGTACTTC. It codes for CASSQTGTGGYEQYF.

The sample holds many counts of this clone. The chain uses TRBV19 and TRBJ1-1; 10 bases are shared with TRBD1. Losses at the gene ends were 10 bases for V and 7 bases for J; bases not matched to a gene: 9. Germline assignment: CDR1 LNHDA and CDR2 SQIVND (reference sequence). This CDR3 is built from 13 residues. This CDR3 reads CATTGTGVVEAFF. CDR3 nucleotide sequence: TGTGCCACAACCGGGACAGGGGTGGTTGAAGCTTTCTTT.

This rearrangement joins TRBV5-4 to TRBJ1-2; D perhaps matches TRBD1 (6 bases). Germline V gene sequence: CDR1 SGHNT, CDR2 YYREEE (reference sequence). Trimming pared 4 bases from V and 5 bases from J, leaving 15 bases between. The CDR3 has 14 amino acids. As DNA, the CDR3 is TGTGCCAGCAGCCTCAGACAGGCCTATTATGGCTACACCTTC. Translating it yields CASSLRQAYYGYTF.

The chain joins TRBV3-1 (or the pseudogene TRBV3-2) to TRBJ2-5, with TRBD1 matching over 9 bases. J lost 2 bases, V lost 4 bases, and 2 bases had no gene match. Germline CDR1 LGHDT, CDR2 YNNKEL (reference sequence). This CDR3 is built from 14 residues. The DNA of the CDR3 is TGTGCCAGCAGCCTCGGGACAGGGCAAGAGACCCAGTACTTC. This sequence encodes CASSLGTGQETQYF.

The J gene is TRBJ1-5, the V gene TRBV5-6; D is possibly TRBD1 (6 bases). V was shortened by 3 bases and J by 1 base, with 8 bases between the two germline ends. Germline V CDR1 and CDR2: SGHDT, YYEEEE. CDR3 length: 14 amino acids. CDR3 coding DNA: TGTGCCAGCAGCTCAGGGGTGAGCAATCAGCCCCAGCATTTT. This codes for CASSSGVSNQPQHF.

This chain connects TRBV4-2 to TRBJ1-2, with 7 bases fitting TRBD1. Germline V gene lookup returns CDR1 LGHNA and CDR2 YNFKEQ. J was trimmed by 1 base and V by 4 bases; bases with no gene match: 18. This CDR3 spans 19 amino acids. The CDR3, as DNA: TGTGCCAGCAGCCCCCTTAGCGCTTCTCTGACAGGGATTAACTATGGCTACACCTTC. This gives the protein CASSPLSASLTGINYGYTF.

V gene TRBV6-5 combines with J gene TRBJ1-2; D might be TRBD1 (5 bases). This CDR3 has 13 residues. V lost 6 bases and J lost 4, with 12 bases in between. From germline, CDR1 is MNHEY and CDR2 SVGAGI. The CDR3 coding sequence is TGTGCCAGCAGCCAGTTTAGGGGCTATGGCTACACCTTC. It codes for CASSQFRGYGYTF.

The rearrangement uses TRBV5-1 and TRBJ2-4, with D possibly matching TRBD1 (6 bases). The CDR3 is made up of 17 amino acids. The germline V and J ends were trimmed by 2 bases and 2 bases, with 17 bases remaining between them. The germline CDR1 and CDR2 sequences are SGHRS and YFSETQ. The CDR3 DNA reads TGCGCCAGCAGCTTAACTACAGGGAGCCCTACCAAAAACATTCAGTACTTC. It translates to CASSLTTGSPTKNIQYF.

This clone appeared a single time. V and J are TRBV6-5 and TRBJ2-1; tentative D call: TRBD1 (6 bases). This CDR3 region has 11 residues. V lost 6 bases and J 8 bases, leaving 8 bases between the germline ends. Germline values: CDR1 MNHEY, CDR2 SVGAGI. Written as DNA, the CDR3 is TGTGCCAGCAGACAGGGCTATGAGCAGTTCTTC. Residues: CASRQGYEQFF.